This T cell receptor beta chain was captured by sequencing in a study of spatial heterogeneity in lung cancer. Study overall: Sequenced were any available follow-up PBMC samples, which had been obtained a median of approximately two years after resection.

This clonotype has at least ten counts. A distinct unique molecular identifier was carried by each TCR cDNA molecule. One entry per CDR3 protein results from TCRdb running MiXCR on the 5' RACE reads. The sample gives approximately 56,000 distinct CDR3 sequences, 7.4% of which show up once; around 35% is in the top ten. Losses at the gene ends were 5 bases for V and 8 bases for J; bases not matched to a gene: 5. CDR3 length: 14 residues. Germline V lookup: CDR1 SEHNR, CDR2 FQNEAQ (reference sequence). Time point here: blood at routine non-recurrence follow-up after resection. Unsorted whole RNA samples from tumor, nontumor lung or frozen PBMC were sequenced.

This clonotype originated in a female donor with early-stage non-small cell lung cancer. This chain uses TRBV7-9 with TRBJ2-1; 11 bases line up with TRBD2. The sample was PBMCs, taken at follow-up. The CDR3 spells CASSTSGGSDEQFF. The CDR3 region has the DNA TGTGCCAGCAGCACTAGCGGGGGAAGCGATGAGCAGTTCTTC.